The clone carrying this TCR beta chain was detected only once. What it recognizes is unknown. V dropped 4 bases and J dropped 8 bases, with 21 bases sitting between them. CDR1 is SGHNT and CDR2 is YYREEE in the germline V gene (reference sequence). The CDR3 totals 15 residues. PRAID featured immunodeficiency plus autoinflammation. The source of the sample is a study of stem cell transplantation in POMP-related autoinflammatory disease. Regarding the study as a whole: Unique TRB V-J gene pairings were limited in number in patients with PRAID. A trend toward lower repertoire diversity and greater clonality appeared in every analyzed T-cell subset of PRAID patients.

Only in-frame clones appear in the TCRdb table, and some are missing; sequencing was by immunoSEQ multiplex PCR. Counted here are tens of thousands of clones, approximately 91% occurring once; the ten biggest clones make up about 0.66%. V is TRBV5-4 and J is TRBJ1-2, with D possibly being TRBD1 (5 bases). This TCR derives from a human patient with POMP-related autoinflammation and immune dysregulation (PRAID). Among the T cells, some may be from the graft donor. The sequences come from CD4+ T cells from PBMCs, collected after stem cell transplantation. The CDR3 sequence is CASSPKSKGLEGYTF. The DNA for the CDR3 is TGTGCCAGCAGCCCCAAATCGAAGGGGTTGGAGGGCTACACCTTC.